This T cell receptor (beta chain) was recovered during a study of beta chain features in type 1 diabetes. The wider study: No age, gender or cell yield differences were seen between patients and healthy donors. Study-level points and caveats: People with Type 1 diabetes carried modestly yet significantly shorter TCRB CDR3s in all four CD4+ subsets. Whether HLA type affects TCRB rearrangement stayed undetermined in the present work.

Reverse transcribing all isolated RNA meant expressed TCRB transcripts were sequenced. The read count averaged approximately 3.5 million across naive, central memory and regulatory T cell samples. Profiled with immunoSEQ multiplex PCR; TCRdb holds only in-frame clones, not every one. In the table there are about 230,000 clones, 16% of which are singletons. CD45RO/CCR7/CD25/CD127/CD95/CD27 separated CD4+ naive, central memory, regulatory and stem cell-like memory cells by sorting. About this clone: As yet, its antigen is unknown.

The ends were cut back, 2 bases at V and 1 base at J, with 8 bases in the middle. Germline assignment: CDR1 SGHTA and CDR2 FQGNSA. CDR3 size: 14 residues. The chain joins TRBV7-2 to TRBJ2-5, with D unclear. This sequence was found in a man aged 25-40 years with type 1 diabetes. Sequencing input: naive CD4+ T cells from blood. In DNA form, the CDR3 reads TGTGCCAGCAGCTTAAGGAGCTCCCAAGAGACCCAGTACTTC. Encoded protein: CASSLRSSQETQYF.